This T cell receptor beta chain was identified in a study of T cells after yellow fever vaccination. Study at large: Each low-cell-number fraction was prepared by means of SMART-Seq v4 Ultra Low Input.

Researchers made TCR cDNA using 5'RACE template switching, and this step added a universal primer site and UMIs. In TCRdb, the 5' RACE reads were re-called with MiXCR into one record per CDR3 protein. The sample consists of approximately 240,000 distinct CDR3 sequences, approximately 3.5% of them appearing once. Study-wide results and limits: Reappearing after the booster were most of the clones from primary vaccination (roughly 95% CD4, approximately 85% CD8).

This clonotype was counted many times. Antigen: not known. In germline, CDR1 is SQVTM, CDR2 ANQGSEA. With 7 bases removed from V and 8 bases from J, the gap between germline ends came to 20 bases. The CDR3 is 13 residues long. The receptor's source is a young man who received the YFV17D yellow fever vaccine. The source material was PBMCs, sampled 15 days after the yellow fever booster vaccination. The rearrangement links TRBV29-1 to TRBJ1-2; D is unresolved. The DNA for the CDR3 is TGCAGCGGTACTTACGGAGAGTTAAACGGCTACACCTTC. It yields the protein CSGTYGELNGYTF.